These T cell receptor beta chains were read from a single sample in a study of blood T cell repertoires in COVID-19. Here immunoSEQ multiplex PCR was the method, and the copy in TCRdb shows in-frame clones only, minus some. Found here are over 150,000 clones, approximately 90% of them singletons; the top ten hold approximately 5%. Sequencing was performed on peripheral blood. The receptor set was obtained from a man aged 18 to 30 with COVID-19, enrolled during active disease. Both conserved end residues are part of each CDR3. The order of the fields is clone size, D gene, J gene, V gene, CDR3 protein, CDR3 DNA. D genes are given only for firm matches. Only some rows state a clone size, as once, few, many or a class for expanded clones.

>-|-|TRBJ2-1|TRBV18
CASSPPGSRVDDEQFF
TGTGCCAGCTCACCACCGGGTAGCAGGGTGGATGATGAGCAGTTCTTC
>-|TRBD2|TRBJ2-1|TRBV9
CASSGWTSGDSYNEQFF
TGTGCCAGCAGCGGGTGGACTAGCGGGGACTCCTACAATGAGCAGTTCTTC
>-|TRBD2|TRBJ2-7|TRBV14
CASSQDIWREGRNEQYF
TGTGCCAGCAGCCAAGATATTTGGCGGGAGGGCCGGAACGAGCAGTACTTC
>-|TRBD1|TRBJ1-5|TRBV6-6
CASTRTGGQPQHF
TGTGCCAGCACCCGGACAGGGGGTCAGCCCCAGCATTTT
>-|TRBD2|TRBJ2-1|TRBV6-6
CASSLGAGAEQFF
TGTGCCAGCAGCCTGGGAGCGGGAGCTGAGCAGTTCTTC
>-|-|TRBJ1-2|TRBV10-2
CASSEGQGQWGYTF
TGCGCCAGCAGCGAGGGGCAGGGGCAATGGGGCTACACCTTC
>-|-|TRBJ1-1|TRBV18
CASSPGGEYTEAFF
TGTGCCAGCTCACCAGGGGGGGAGTACACTGAAGCTTTCTTT
>-|-|TRBJ2-1|TRBV5-1
CASSPEDSSYNEQFF
TGCGCCAGCAGCCCGGAGGACTCCTCCTACAATGAGCAGTTCTTC
>few|TRBD1|TRBJ2-3|TRBV25-1
CASRHSPGTGVTDTQYF
TGTGCCAGCCGACACTCCCCCGGGACAGGGGTTACAGATACGCAGTATTTT
>once|-|TRBJ2-2|TRBV18
CASSPKGLTGELFF
TGTGCCAGCTCACCAAAGGGGTTGACCGGGGAGCTGTTTTTT
>-|-|TRBJ2-3|TRBV18
CASSPPPADTQYF
TGTGCCAGCTCACCACCCCCAGCAGATACGCAGTATTTT
>-|-|TRBJ2-2|TRBV15
CATSRDGAGNTGELFF
TGTGCCACCAGCAGAGATGGGGCGGGAAACACCGGGGAGCTGTTTTTT
>-|TRBD1|TRBJ2-1|TRBV12-3/TRBV12-4
CASSKGQANEQFF
TGTGCCAGCAGTAAGGGACAGGCCAATGAGCAGTTCTTC
>-|-|TRBJ1-1|TRBV28
CASSLARVLSRTEAFF
TGTGCCAGCAGTTTGGCCAGGGTCCTTTCGAGAACTGAAGCTTTCTTT
>-|TRBD1|TRBJ2-7|TRBV4-1
CASSQEGQGYEQYF
TGCGCCAGCAGCCAAGAGGGACAGGGGTACGAGCAGTACTTC
>-|TRBD1|TRBJ2-5|TRBV29-1
CSVRQGFNQETQYF
TGCAGCGTTCGACAGGGTTTTAACCAAGAGACCCAGTACTTC
>-|-|TRBJ2-1|TRBV19
CASSEGSEQFF
TGTGCCAGTAGTGAAGGGAGTGAGCAGTTCTTC